This T cell receptor (beta chain) emerged from a study of blood T cell repertoires in COVID-19. Study-level background: COVID-19 samples collected from the United States, Italy and Spain covered acute and convalescent phases.

This clone was detected a few times. Trimming stripped 1 base from V and 0 bases from J, with 7 bases between. CDR1 is SGHAT, CDR2 FQNNGV, per germline. The CDR3 is made up of 14 amino acids. Study processing details: Amplified reference gene primers provided the basis for estimating nucleated cell counts. TCRdb's copy holds only in-frame clones and misses some; the assay was immunoSEQ multiplex PCR. The V and J calls and clone size come from that table; D and trimming were worked out from the DNA. The sample yields about 27,000 clones, approximately 85% seen once. V is TRBV11-2 and J is TRBJ2-7; perhaps TRBD2 as D (5 bases). The material sequenced was peripheral blood. The TCR comes from a woman aged 50 to 60 with active COVID-19. The CDR3 DNA reads as TGTGCCAGCAGCTTAGGCCGGGGCTCCTACGAGCAGTACTTC. It encodes CASSLGRGSYEQYF.